This TCR beta chain was identified in a study of T cells after yellow fever vaccination. The CDR3 is 15 residues long. With 4 bases clipped from V and 4 bases from J, the junction kept 6 bases outside the gene matches. From germline, CDR1 is LGHNA and CDR2 YNFKEQ. TCRdb independently ran MiXCR on the 5' RACE reads; one entry per CDR3 protein. Of about 360,000 distinct CDR3 sequences listed, 6.2% are singletons. V and J are TRBV4-2 and TRBJ1-4, with 7 positions matching TRBD1. The receptor was isolated from a young man who received the YFV17D yellow fever vaccine. The starting material was PBMCs, obtained 5 days after the yellow fever booster vaccination. For the CDR3, the DNA is TGTGCCAGCAGCCCCCAGGGGGTTTTTAATGAAAAACTGTTTTTT. This gives the protein CASSPQGVFNEKLFF.